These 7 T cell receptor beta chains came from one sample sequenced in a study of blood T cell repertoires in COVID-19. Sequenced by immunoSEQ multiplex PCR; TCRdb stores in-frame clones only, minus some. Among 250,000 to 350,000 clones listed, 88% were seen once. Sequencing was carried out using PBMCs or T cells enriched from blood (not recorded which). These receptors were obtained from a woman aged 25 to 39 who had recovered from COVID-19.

The CDR3 region has the DNA TGTGCCAGCAGTTACCGGACAGGGGCGCGGGAGACCCAGTACTTC. Protein product: CASSYRTGARETQYF. This chain connects TRBV6-2 or TRBV6-3 to TRBJ2-5, with 9 bases lining up with TRBD1. The J segment lost 5 bases and the V segment lost 2 bases, leaving 6 bases of the junction unmatched. Germline V CDR1 and CDR2: MNHEY, SVGEGT. The CDR3 consists of 15 residues.

The CDR3 loop is CASSLYRGQTEAFF. DNA for the CDR3: TGTGCCAGCAGCTTATACAGGGGGCAGACTGAAGCTTTCTTT. The rearrangement uses TRBV7-2 and TRBJ1-1; 9 positions agree with TRBD1. V shed 2 bases, J shed 5 bases, and the junction held 3 bases outside the gene matches. Germline V gene lookup returns CDR1 SGHTA and CDR2 FQGNSA. The CDR3 length is 14 residues.

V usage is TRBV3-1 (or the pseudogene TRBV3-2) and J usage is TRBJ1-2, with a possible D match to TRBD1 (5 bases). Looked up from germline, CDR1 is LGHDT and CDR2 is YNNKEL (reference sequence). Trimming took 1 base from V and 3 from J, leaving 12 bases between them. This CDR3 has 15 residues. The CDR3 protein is CASSQGPGKDYGYTF. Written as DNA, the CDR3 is TGTGCCAGCAGCCAAGGACCAGGGAAGGACTATGGCTACACCTTC.

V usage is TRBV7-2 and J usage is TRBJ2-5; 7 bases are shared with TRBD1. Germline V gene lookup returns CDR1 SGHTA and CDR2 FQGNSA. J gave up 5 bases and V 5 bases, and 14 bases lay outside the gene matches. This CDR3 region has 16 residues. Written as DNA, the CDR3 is TGTGCCAGCAGCCCCATCTCTCAGGGGGTGGGCGAGACCCAGTACTTC. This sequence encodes CASSPISQGVGETQYF.

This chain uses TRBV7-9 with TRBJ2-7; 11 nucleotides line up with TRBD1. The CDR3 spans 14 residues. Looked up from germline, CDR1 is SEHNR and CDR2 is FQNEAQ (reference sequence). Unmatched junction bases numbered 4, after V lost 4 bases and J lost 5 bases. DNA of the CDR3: TGTGCCAGCAGCTGGACAGGGGGCTACAACGAGCAGTACTTC. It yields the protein CASSWTGGYNEQYF.

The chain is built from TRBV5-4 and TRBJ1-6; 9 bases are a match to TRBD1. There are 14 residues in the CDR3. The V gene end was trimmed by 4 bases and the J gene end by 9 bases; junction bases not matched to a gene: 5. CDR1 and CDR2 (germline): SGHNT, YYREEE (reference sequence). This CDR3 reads CASSNGQGISPLHF. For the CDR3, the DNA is TGTGCCAGCAGCAACGGACAGGGGATTTCACCCCTCCACTTT.

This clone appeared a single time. This CDR3 is CASSLYPRTPGPEAFF. The CDR3 coding sequence is TGTGCCAGCAGTTTATATCCCCGAACCCCTGGCCCTGAAGCTTTCTTT. V and J are TRBV27 and TRBJ1-1, with D unclear. The CDR3 covers 16 residues. Germline V gene sequence: CDR1 MNHEY, CDR2 SMNVEV (reference sequence). V was cut by 1 base and J by 6 bases, with 18 bases left in between.